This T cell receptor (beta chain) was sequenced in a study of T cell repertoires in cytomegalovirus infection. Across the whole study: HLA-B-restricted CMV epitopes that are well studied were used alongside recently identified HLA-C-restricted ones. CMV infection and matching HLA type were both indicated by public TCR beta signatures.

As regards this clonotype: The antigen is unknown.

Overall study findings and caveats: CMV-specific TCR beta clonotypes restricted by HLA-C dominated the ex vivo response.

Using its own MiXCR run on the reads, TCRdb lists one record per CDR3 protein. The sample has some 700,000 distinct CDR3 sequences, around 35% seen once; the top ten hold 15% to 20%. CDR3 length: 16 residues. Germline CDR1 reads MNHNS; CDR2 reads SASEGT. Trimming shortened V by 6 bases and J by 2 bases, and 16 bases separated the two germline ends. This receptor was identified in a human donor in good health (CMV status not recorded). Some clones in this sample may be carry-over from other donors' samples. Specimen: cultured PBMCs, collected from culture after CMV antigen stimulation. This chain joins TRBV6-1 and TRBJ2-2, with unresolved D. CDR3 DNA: TGTGCCAGCAGCTTCGGAGACCCCCTAAACACCGGGGAGCTGTTTTTT. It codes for CASSFGDPLNTGELFF.